Detailed here is one T cell receptor (beta chain). Data came from immunoSEQ multiplex PCR; TCRdb stores just in-frame clones and leaves some out. This repertoire shows about 83,000 clones, 85% to 95% found once; its top ten account for 0.25%. CDR1 is SGHRS and CDR2 is YFSETQ in the germline V gene. The junction had 15 bases not matched to a gene; V was cut back by 3 bases and J by 6 bases. The length of the CDR3 is 16 residues. This specimen belongs to a study of technical replicates of blood from a handful of donors. This TCR was sampled from a human donor in good health. The rearrangement joins TRBV5-1 to TRBJ2-7, with 7 bases matching TRBD1. Specimen: T cells isolated from PBMCs. The CDR3 is CASSSPKYDRAGEQYF. Here the CDR3 DNA reads TGCGCCAGCAGCTCGCCAAAATATGACAGGGCGGGCGAGCAGTACTTC.